This TCR beta chain emerged from a study of CXCR3-negative and CXCR3-positive naive CD8 T cells. Across the study: Sequencing yielded some 150 million TRB reads, roughly 1.5 +/- 0.3 million per library.

Investigators sorted each CD8+ T cell subset in triplicate, taking some 300,000 cells each time. 5' RACE with UMI labels generated the TRB cDNA libraries. TCRdb re-called the 5' RACE reads, yielding one record per CDR3 amino acid sequence without DNA. The sample table includes fewer than 95,000 distinct CDR3 sequences. Points from the study as a whole: Memory cells diverged, while naive CXCR3-positive and CXCR3-negative cells had similar TRBV-TRBJ usage.

The V gene's germline CDR1 is GTSNPN and CDR2 SVGIG (reference sequence). This CDR3 has 13 residues. In terms of frequency, this clonotype is medium-sized. Antigen unknown. Sample: naive CXCR3- CD8+ T cells from blood. The sample's subset: CD45RO-CCR7+CD27+CD95- naive CD8+ T cells lacking CXCR3 (TNR3-). The chain carries TRBV30 and TRBJ1-2; TCRdb gives TRBD1 as the D gene, but with no DNA this cannot be confirmed. The clonotype was recovered from a human donor in good health. Some clones in this sample may be carry-over from other donors' samples. CDR3 region: CAWRADGIDGYTF.